The 14 T cell receptor beta chains below come from one sample, sequenced in a study of T cells in localized non-small cell lung cancer. Sequencing was performed with immunoSEQ multiplex PCR; in TCRdb, only in-frame clones are kept and a portion is missing. Of 20,000 to 30,000 clones listed, roughly 90% were seen once; the top ten hold roughly 15%. The sequenced sample was peripheral blood, obtained before any cancer treatment. The receptors shown here come from a man between 40 and 70 years old with stage III squamous cell lung carcinoma.

The chain couples TRBV5-1 to TRBJ2-6, with a possible D match to TRBD1 (5 bases). Per germline, CDR1 SGHRS and CDR2 YFSETQ. This CDR3 region has 15 residues. Trimming took 2 bases from V and 2 from J, leaving 8 bases between them. The CDR3 nucleotides read TGCGCCAGCAGCTTTCAGGGTGCTGGGGCCAACGTCCTGACTTTC. Its translation: CASSFQGAGANVLTF.

The chain carries TRBV29-1 and TRBJ1-2, with 7 bases matching TRBD1. The ends lost 6 bases at V and 4 bases at J; junction bases unmatched: 8. CDR3 length equals 13 residues. CDR1 and CDR2 (germline): SQVTM, ANQGSEA. In nucleotides, the CDR3 is TGCAGCGTAACAGACAGGGCTAGCTATGGCTACACCTTC. Residues: CSVTDRASYGYTF.

The chain combines TRBV4-2 with TRBJ2-5; 13 bases are shared with TRBD2. J gave up 5 bases and V 3 bases, and 6 bases lay outside the gene matches. This CDR3 is 16 amino acids long. CDR1 is LGHNA, CDR2 YNFKEQ, per germline. The CDR3 DNA sequence: TGTGCCAGCAGCCATGGGACTAGCGGGGTGGATGAGACCCAGTACTTC. Residues: CASSHGTSGVDETQYF.

The chain employs TRBV6-5 and TRBJ1-1, with 8 bases that match TRBD1. The CDR3 extends over 13 amino acids. V gave up 6 bases and J gave up 3 bases; unmatched junction bases: 3. Germline V gene data show CDR1 as MNHEY and CDR2 as SVGAGI. The CDR3 reads CASSPDRDTEAFF. CDR3 nucleotides: TGTGCCAGCAGCCCGGACAGGGACACTGAAGCTTTCTTT.

The CDR3 here is CASSRVGTGELFF. DNA for the CDR3: TGTGCCAGTAGTCGGGTGGGGACCGGGGAGCTGTTTTTT. The chain combines TRBV19 with TRBJ2-2; no clear D gene. Germline-derived CDR1 and CDR2 are LNHDA and SQIVND (reference sequence). The CDR3 consists of 13 residues. Trimming removed 5 bases from V and 5 bases from J, with 9 bases in between.

The chain uses TRBV7-7 and TRBJ2-7; 7 bases fit TRBD1. With 6 bases clipped from V and 5 bases from J, the junction kept 7 bases outside the gene matches. The CDR3 covers 13 residues. Germline CDR1 is SSHAT and CDR2 is FNYEAQ (reference sequence). Here the CDR3 DNA reads TGTGCCAGCAGTCCGGGACAGAACAACGAGCAGTACTTC. As protein: CASSPGQNNEQYF.

The chain combines TRBV11-2 with TRBJ2-7; perhaps D is TRBD1 or TRBD2 (5 bases each). Germline V CDR1 and CDR2: SGHAT, FQNNGV. This CDR3 has 18 amino acids. V gave up 2 bases and J gave up 2 bases, with 22 bases separating them. CDR3 residues: CASSLSGLWTRGAYEQYF. CDR3 coding DNA: TGTGCCAGCAGCTTATCAGGACTGTGGACGAGGGGCGCCTACGAGCAGTACTTC.

Here the CDR3 DNA reads TGTGCCAGCAGCCTTAATTCAGGAGCTAGGGAGCAGTACTTC. It codes for CASSLNSGAREQYF. The chain recombines TRBV4-2 with TRBJ2-7, with D unresolved. V was cut by 4 bases and J by 7 bases, with 17 bases left in between. The germline V gene has CDR1 LGHNA and CDR2 YNFKEQ. The CDR3 loop spans 14 amino acids.

The V gene is TRBV5-1, the J gene TRBJ1-1; D gene uncertain. This CDR3 has 13 residues. Per germline, CDR1 SGHRS and CDR2 YFSETQ. V dropped 0 bases and J dropped 5 bases, with 8 bases sitting between them. CDR3 in DNA: TGCGCCAGCAGCTTGGGTTACGAGACTGAAGCTTTCTTT. It yields the protein CASSLGYETEAFF.

The chain joins TRBV7-9 to TRBJ2-3; either TRBD1 or TRBD2 may supply D (6 bases each). This CDR3 is built from 14 residues. Per the germline V gene, CDR1 is SEHNR and CDR2 is FQNEAQ (reference sequence). Trimming took 5 bases from V and 0 from J, leaving 9 bases between them. CDR3 sequence (DNA): TGTGCCAGCAGCCCGGGGGCCAGCACAGATACGCAGTATTTT. Its protein product is CASSPGASTDTQYF.

This chain uses TRBV4-3 with TRBJ2-3; 8 bases match TRBD2. V was clipped by 0 bases and J by 1 base; unmatched bases: 6. The CDR3 spans 17 residues. Germline V gene data show CDR1 as LGHNA and CDR2 as YSLEER. The CDR3 spells CASSQDIGGAGTDTQYF. Written as DNA, the CDR3 is TGCGCCAGCAGCCAAGATATCGGGGGGGCAGGCACAGATACGCAGTATTTT.

This chain uses TRBV10-1 with TRBJ2-3, with TRBD2 matching over 8 bases. Germline V gene sequence: CDR1 WNHNN, CDR2 SYGVQD (reference sequence). CDR3 length equals 16 residues. Losses at the gene ends were 9 bases for V and 4 bases for J; bases not matched to a gene: 15. The CDR3 sequence: CASPFIPAGGSDTQYF. The CDR3 coding sequence is TGCGCCAGTCCTTTTATCCCGGCGGGAGGATCAGATACGCAGTATTTT.

This chain connects TRBV19 to TRBJ1-2, with D unclear. V lost 3 bases and J lost 2, with 7 bases in between. The CDR3 is made up of 13 amino acids. The V gene's germline CDR1 is LNHDA and CDR2 SQIVND (reference sequence). The CDR3 coding sequence is TGTGCCAGTAGTATTTCCGGGAACTATGGCTACACCTTC. Residues: CASSISGNYGYTF.

The V call is TRBV5-1, the J call TRBJ1-3; D is unclear. The CDR3 has 12 residues. Germline CDR1 is SGHRS and CDR2 is YFSETQ. V lost 5 bases and J 0 bases, leaving 3 bases between the germline ends. CDR3 coding DNA: TGCGCCAGCAGGTCCTCTGGAAACACCATATATTTT. Its translation is CASRSSGNTIYF. The full variable domain, its missing parts supplied by reference TRBV5-1 and TRBJ1-3, is KAGVTQTPRYLIKTRGQQVTLSCSPISGHRSVSWYQQTPGQGLQFLFEYFSETQRNKGNFPGRFSGRQFSNSRSEMNVSTLELGDSALYLCASRSSGNTIYFGEGSWLTVV.